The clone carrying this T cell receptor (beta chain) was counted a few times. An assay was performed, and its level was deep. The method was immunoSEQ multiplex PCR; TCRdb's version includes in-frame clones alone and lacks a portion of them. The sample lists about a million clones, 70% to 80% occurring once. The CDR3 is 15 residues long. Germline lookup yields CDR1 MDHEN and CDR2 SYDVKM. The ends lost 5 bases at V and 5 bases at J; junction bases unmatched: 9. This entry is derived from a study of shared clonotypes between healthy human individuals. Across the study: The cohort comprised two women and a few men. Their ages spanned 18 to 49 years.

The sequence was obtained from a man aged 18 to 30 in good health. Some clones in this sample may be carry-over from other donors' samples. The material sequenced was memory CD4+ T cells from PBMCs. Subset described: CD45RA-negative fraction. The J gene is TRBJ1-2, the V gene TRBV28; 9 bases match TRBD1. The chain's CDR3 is CASSPTTGGRYGYTF. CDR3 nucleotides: TGTGCCAGCAGTCCGACGACAGGGGGAAGGTATGGCTACACCTTC.